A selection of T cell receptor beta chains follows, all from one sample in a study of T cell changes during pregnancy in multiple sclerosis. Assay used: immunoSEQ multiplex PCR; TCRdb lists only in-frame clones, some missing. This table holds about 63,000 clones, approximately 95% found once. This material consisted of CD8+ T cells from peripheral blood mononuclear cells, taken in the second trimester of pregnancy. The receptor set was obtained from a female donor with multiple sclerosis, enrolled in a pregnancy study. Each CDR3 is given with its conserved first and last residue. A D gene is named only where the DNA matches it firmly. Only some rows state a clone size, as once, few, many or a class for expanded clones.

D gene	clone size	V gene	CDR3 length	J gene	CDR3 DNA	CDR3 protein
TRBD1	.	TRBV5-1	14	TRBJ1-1	TGCGCCAGCAGCCTCGGGACAGGATGGACTGAAGCTTTCTTT	CASSLGTGWTEAFF
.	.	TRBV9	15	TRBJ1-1	TGTGCCAGCAGCACCGGGGGAGGAATGAACACTGAAGCTTTCTTT	CASSTGGGMNTEAFF
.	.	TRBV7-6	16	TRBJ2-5	TGTGCCAGCAGCTCAAAAGCGGAGAGGATCCAAGAGACCCAGTACTTC	CASSSKAERIQETQYF
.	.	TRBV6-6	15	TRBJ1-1	TGTGCCAGCAGTTACCCAGAGACGGGGAACACTGAAGCTTTCTTT	CASSYPETGNTEAFF
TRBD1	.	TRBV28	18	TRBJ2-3	TGTGCCAGCAGTTTTTGGGTGGAGGACAGGTCTAGCACAGATACGCAGTATTTT	CASSFWVEDRSSTDTQYF
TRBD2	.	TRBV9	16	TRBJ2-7	TGTGCCAGCAGCGTCTCCGAGACTAGCGGGAGGCCAGAGCAGTACTTC	CASSVSETSGRPEQYF
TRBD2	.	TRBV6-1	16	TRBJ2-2	TGTGCCAGCAGTGAAAGCGGGGTCTGGGGGGTCGGGGAGCTGTTTTTT	CASSESGVWGVGELFF
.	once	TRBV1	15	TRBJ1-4	TGCACCAGCAGCCAAGATCGGGGACTAGTCGAAAAACTGTTTTTT	CTSSQDRGLVEKLFF
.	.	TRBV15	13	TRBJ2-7	TGTGCCACCAGGTCAGGGTACGACTACGAGCAGTACTTC	CATRSGYDYEQYF
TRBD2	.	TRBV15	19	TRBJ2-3	TGTGCCACCAGCAGCGTGGCTGAGGCTAGCGGGGGAAGCACAGATACGCAGTATTTT	CATSSVAEASGGSTDTQYF
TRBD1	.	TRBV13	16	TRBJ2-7	TGTGCCAGCCTCCCACTCTACGGGACAGCTAACTACGAGCAGTACTTC	CASLPLYGTANYEQYF
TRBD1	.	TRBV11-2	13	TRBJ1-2	TGTGCCAGCAGCCCTGGGACAGGGGGCAGCTACACCTTC	CASSPGTGGSYTF
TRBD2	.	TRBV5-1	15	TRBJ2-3	TGCGCCAGCAGCCCTAGGACTAGCGGCACAGATACGCAGTATTTT	CASSPRTSGTDTQYF
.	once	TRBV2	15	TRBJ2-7	TGTGCCAGCAGTGATCAAACAGGTAGCTCCTACGAGCAGTACTTC	CASSDQTGSSYEQYF
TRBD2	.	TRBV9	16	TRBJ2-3	TGTGCCAGCAGCGTATCGGCGGGAGGGCCGGGAGATACGCAGTATTTT	CASSVSAGGPGDTQYF
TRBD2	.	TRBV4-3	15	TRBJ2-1	TGCGCCAGCAGCCCCACTAGCGGGAAGGCACATGAGCAGTTCTTC	CASSPTSGKAHEQFF
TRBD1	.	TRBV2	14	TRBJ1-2	TGTGCCAGCAGGGGGACAGGGTGGGACTATGGCTACACCTTC	CASRGTGWDYGYTF
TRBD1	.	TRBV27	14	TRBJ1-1	TGTGCCAGCAGTCAGACAGGGCTTGGCACTGAAGCTTTCTTT	CASSQTGLGTEAFF
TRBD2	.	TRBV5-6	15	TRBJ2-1	TGTGCCAGCTCCCCCGGGGCTAGCGGGAGCTATGAGCAGTTCTTC	CASSPGASGSYEQFF
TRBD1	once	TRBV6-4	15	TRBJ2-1	TGTGCCAGCAGCCCTGGACAGGGTAGCGCCAATGAGCAGTTCTTC	CASSPGQGSANEQFF
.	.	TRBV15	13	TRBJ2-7	TGTGCCACCAGGGCAGATAATTCCTACGAGCAGTACTTC	CATRADNSYEQYF
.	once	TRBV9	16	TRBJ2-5	TGTGCCAGCAGCGTAGCTGCAGGTTGGGCTGCGGAGACCCAGTACTTC	CASSVAAGWAAETQYF
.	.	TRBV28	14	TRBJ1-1	TGTGCCAGCAGTTTGGGGTCAGGGGACACTGAAGCTTTCTTT	CASSLGSGDTEAFF
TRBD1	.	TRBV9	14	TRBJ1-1	TGTGCCAGCAGCGTGACAGGGGGGAACACTGAAGCTTTCTTT	CASSVTGGNTEAFF
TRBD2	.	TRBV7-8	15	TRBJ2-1	TGTGCCAGCAGCCCCCGGACTAGCGGCTACAATGAGCAGTTCTTC	CASSPRTSGYNEQFF
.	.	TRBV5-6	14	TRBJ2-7	TGTGCCAGCAGCTTGGGCGGGTCCTCCTACGAGCAGTACTTC	CASSLGGSSYEQYF
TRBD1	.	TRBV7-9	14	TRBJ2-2	TGTGCCAGCAGCCTTTTGGGACAGACCGGGGAGCTGTTTTTT	CASSLLGQTGELFF
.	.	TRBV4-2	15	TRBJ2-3	TGTGCCAGCAGCCACAACCCCAGGGTGGGCGATACGCAGTATTTT	CASSHNPRVGDTQYF
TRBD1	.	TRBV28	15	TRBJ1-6	TGTGCCAGCACCCGGACAGGGGGTCGGAATTCACCCCTCCACTTT	CASTRTGGRNSPLHF
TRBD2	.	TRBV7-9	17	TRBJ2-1	TGTGCCAGCAGCTCAGGACTAGCCCTTCTCTTATACAATGAGCAGTTCTTC	CASSSGLALLLYNEQFF
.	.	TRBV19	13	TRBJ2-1	TGTGCCAGTAGTTTGGGACACCTTAATGAGCAGTTCTTC	CASSLGHLNEQFF
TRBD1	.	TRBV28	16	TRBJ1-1	TGTGCCAGCAGTTTCCGGGACAGGGGCCTCGGGACTGAAGCTTTCTTT	CASSFRDRGLGTEAFF